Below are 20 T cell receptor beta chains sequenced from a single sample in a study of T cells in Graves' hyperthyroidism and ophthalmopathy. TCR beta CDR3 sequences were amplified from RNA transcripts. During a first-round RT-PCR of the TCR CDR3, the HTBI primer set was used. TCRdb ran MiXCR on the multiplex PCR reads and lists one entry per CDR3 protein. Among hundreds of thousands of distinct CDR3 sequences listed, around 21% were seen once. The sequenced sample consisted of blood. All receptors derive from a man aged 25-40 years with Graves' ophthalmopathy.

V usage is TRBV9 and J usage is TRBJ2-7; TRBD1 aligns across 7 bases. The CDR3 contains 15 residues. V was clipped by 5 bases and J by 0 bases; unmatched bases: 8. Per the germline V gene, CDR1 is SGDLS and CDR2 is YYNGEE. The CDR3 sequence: CASSAEDRASYEQYF. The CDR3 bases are TGTGCCAGCAGTGCAGAAGACAGGGCCTCCTACGAGCAGTACTTC.

CDR3 protein: CASSIDPWGSNQPQHF. CDR3 DNA: TGTGCCAGTAGTATAGACCCCTGGGGGAGCAATCAGCCCCAGCATTTT. The gene calls are TRBV19 and TRBJ1-5; the D gene is possibly TRBD1 (5 bases). With 0 bases removed from V and 1 base from J, the gap between germline ends came to 10 bases. The CDR3 spans 16 residues. Germline V lookup: CDR1 LNHDA, CDR2 SQIVND (reference sequence).

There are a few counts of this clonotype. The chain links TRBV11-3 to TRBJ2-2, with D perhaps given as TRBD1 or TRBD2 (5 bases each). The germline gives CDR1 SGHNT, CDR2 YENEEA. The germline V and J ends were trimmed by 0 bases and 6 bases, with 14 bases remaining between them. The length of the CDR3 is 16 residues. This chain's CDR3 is CASSLERGESPGELFF. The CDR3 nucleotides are TGTGCCAGCAGCTTAGAGAGGGGAGAGAGTCCCGGGGAGCTGTTTTTT.

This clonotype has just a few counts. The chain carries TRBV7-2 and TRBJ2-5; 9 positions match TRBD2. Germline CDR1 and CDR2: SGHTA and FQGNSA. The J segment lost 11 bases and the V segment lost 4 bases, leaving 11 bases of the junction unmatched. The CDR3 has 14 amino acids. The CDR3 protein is CASSSRMLAGVQYF. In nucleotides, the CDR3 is TGTGCCAGCAGCTCAAGGATGTTAGCGGGAGTACAGTACTTC.

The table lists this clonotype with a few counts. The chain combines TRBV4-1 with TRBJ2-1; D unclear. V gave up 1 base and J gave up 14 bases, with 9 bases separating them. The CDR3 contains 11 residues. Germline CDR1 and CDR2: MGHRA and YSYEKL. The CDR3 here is CASSQGERKFF. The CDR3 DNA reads TGCGCCAGCAGCCAAGGCGAAAGGAAGTTCTTC.

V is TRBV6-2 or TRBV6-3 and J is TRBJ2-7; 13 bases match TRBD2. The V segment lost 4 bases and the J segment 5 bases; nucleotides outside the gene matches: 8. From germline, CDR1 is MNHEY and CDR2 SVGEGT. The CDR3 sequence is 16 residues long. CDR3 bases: TGTGCCAGCAGTTCGGCCGGGACTAGCGGGACCGACGAGCAGTACTTC. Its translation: CASSSAGTSGTDEQYF.

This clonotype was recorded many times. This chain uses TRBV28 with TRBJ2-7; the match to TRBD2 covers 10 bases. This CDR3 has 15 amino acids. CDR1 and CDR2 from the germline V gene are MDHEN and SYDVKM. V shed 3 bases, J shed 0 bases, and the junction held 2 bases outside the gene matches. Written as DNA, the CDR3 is TGTGCCAGCAGTTTCACTAGCGGGGACTCCTACGAGCAGTACTTC. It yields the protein CASSFTSGDSYEQYF.

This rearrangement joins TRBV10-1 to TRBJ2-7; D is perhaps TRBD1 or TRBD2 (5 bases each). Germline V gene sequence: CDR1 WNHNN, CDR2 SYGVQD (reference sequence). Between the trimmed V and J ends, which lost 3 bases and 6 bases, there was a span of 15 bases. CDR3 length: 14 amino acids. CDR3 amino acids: CASSDLGRESEQYF. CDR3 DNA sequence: TGCGCCAGCAGTGATTTGGGCAGGGAGTCCGAGCAGTACTTC.

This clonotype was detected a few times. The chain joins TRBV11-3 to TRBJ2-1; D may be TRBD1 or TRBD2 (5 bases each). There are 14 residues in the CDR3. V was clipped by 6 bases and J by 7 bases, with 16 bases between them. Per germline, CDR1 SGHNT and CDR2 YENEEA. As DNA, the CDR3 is TGTGCCAGCAGGGAGTCAGGAGAGGGGAATGAGCAGTTCTTC. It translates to CASRESGEGNEQFF.

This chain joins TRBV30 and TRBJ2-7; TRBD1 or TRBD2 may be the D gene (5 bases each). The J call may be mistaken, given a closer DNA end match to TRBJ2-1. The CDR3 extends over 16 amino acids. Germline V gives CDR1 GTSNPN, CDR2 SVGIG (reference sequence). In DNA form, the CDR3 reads TGTGCCTGGGTCCCGGGACGGGGAAAACATGTGTACGAGCAGTTCTTC. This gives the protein CAWVPGRGKHVYEQFF.

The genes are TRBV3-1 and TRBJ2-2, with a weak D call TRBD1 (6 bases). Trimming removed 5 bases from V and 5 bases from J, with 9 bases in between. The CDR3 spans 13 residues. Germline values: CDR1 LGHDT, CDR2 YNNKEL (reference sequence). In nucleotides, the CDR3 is TGTGCCAGCAGCGTGAGGGGGACCGGGGAGCTGTTTTTT. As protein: CASSVRGTGELFF.

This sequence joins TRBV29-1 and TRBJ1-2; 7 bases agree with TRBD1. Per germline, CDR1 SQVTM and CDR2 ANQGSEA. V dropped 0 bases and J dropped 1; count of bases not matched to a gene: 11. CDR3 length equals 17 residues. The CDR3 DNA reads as TGCAGCGTTGAAGATCTCCGGGACAGCGCTGTTAACTATGGCTACACCTTC. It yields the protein CSVEDLRDSAVNYGYTF.

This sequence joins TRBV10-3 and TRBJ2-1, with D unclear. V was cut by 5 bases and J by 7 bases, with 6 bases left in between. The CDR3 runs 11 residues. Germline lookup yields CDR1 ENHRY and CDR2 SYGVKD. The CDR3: CAISTGNEQFF. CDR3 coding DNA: TGTGCCATCAGTACTGGGAATGAGCAGTTCTTC.

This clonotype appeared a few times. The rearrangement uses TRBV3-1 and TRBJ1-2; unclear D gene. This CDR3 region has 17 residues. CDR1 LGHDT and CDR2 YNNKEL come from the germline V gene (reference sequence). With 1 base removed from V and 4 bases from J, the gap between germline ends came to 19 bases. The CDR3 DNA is TGTGCCAGCAGCCAAGGGGTTTTATCCCACCCAGGCTATGGCTACACCTTC. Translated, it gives CASSQGVLSHPGYGYTF.

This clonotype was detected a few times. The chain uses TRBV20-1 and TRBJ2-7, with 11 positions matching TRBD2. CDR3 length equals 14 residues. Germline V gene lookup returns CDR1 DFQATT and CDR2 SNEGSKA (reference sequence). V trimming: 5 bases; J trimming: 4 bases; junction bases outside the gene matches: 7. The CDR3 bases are TGCAGTGCTTCCCGGGCTAGCGGGAGGTACGAGCAGTACTTC. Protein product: CSASRASGRYEQYF.

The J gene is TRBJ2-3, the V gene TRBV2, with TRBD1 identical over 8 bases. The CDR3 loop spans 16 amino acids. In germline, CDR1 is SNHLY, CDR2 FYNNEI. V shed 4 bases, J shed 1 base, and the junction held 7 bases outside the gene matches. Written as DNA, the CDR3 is TGTGCCAGCAGTGCTACAGGGGGATCTCGCACAGATACGCAGTATTTT. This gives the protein CASSATGGSRTDTQYF.

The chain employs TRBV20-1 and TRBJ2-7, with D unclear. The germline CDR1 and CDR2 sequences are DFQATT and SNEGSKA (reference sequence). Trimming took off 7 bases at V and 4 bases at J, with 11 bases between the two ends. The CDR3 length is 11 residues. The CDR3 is CSVTSRYEQYF. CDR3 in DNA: TGCAGTGTCACCAGCAGGTACGAGCAGTACTTC.

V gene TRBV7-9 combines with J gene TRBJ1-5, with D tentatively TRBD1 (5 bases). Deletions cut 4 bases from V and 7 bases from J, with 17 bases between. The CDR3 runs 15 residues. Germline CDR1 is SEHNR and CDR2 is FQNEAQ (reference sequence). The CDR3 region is CASSSDGALGQPQHF. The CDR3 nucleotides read TGTGCCAGCAGCTCTGACGGGGCCCTCGGGCAGCCCCAGCATTTT. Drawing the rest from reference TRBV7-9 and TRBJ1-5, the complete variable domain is DTGVSQNPRHKITKRGQNVTFRCDPISEHNRLYWYRQTLGQGPEFLTYFQNEAQLEKSRLLSDRFSAERPKGSFSTLEIQRTEQGDSAMYLCASSSDGALGQPQHFGDGTRLSIL.

The CDR3 coding sequence is TGCGCCAGCAGCCAAGATTGGTGGACAGGGAACACTGAAGCTTTCTTT. Translated: CASSQDWWTGNTEAFF. V is TRBV4-1 and J is TRBJ1-1, with 7 bases matching TRBD1. The V and J ends lost 0 bases and 1 base, in that order; junction bases with no gene match: 5. Germline V gene lookup returns CDR1 MGHRA and CDR2 YSYEKL. The CDR3 covers 16 residues.

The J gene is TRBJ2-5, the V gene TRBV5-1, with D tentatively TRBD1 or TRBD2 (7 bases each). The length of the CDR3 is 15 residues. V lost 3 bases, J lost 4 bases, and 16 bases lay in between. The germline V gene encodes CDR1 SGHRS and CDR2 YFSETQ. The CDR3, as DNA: TGCGCCAGCAGCTACAGGGGAGGGACCGGAGAGACCCAGTACTTC. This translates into CASSYRGGTGETQYF.